Listed here are 30 T cell receptor beta chains from one sample, sequenced in a study of post-analysis software for immune sequencing data. Study observations and caveats: TRBV5-6, TRBV5-1 and TRBV20-1 belonged to a set of a few TRBV segments that were more frequent in patients than controls.

Built from TCR beta cDNA, the libraries had unique molecular identifiers in them. TCRdb reprocessed the PCR reads via MiXCR and lists one record per CDR3 protein. This sample has hundreds of thousands of distinct CDR3 sequences; approximately 60% occur once, and the top ten carry around 11%. The antigens for these receptors are not known. Specimen: blood. Every receptor here comes from a girl aged 2 to 9 with multiple sclerosis.

This clonotype was picked up a small number of times. V gene TRBV29-1 combines with J gene TRBJ2-1; D is undetermined. The CDR3 has 13 residues. Trimming removed 7 bases at V and 0 bases at J, with 10 bases between. The germline V gene encodes CDR1 SQVTM and CDR2 ANQGSEA. CDR3 sequence (DNA): TGCAGCGGGCTGCGGAGCTCCTACAATGAGCAGTTCTTC. It is translated as CSGLRSSYNEQFF.

This clonotype was found a few times. The CDR3 spells CAISELRELVETQYF. The CDR3 bases are TGTGCCATCAGTGAGTTAAGGGAATTAGTGGAGACCCAGTACTTC. The chain joins TRBV10-3 to TRBJ2-5; D gene unclear. There are 15 residues in the CDR3. Germline V CDR1 and CDR2: ENHRY, SYGVKD. V was shortened by 1 base and J by 5 bases, with 14 bases between the two germline ends.

V and J are TRBV10-3 and TRBJ1-4; D ambiguous. Germline-derived CDR1 and CDR2 are ENHRY and SYGVKD. The CDR3 contains 14 residues. V was shortened by 6 bases and J by 5 bases, with 13 bases between the two germline ends. Written as DNA, the CDR3 is TGTGCCATCAGCTTGGACGGCCTAAATGAAAAACTGTTTTTT. Translation: CAISLDGLNEKLFF.

The chain couples TRBV29-1 to TRBJ1-2; tentative D call: TRBD1 (5 bases). V lost 6 bases, J lost 4 bases, and 15 bases lay in between. The CDR3 has 13 residues. Germline values: CDR1 SQVTM, CDR2 ANQGSEA. The CDR3 sequence is CSVAPRQTYGYTF. The CDR3 DNA follows: TGCAGCGTCGCCCCCCGACAGACCTATGGCTACACCTTC.

The genes are TRBV5-1 and TRBJ2-1; perhaps TRBD2 as D (6 bases). Per the germline V gene, CDR1 is SGHRS and CDR2 is YFSETQ. The CDR3 runs 13 residues. V shed 6 bases and J shed 8 bases, with 15 bases lying between them. This CDR3 reads CASTDVGGHEQFF. The DNA for the CDR3 is TGCGCCAGCACCGACGTCGGGGGTCATGAGCAGTTCTTC. Full variable domain (remainder filled in from reference TRBV5-1 and TRBJ2-1): KAGVTQTPRYLIKTRGQQVTLSCSPISGHRSVSWYQQTPGQGLQFLFEYFSETQRNKGNFPGRFSGRQFSNSRSEMNVSTLELGDSALYLCASTDVGGHEQFFGPGTRLTVL.

The genes are TRBV27 and TRBJ2-7, with D unclear. CDR3 size: 15 residues. V was shortened by 2 bases and J by 5 bases, with 16 bases between the two germline ends. Germline CDR1 is MNHEY and CDR2 is SMNVEV (reference sequence). The CDR3 spells CASSLPTLGFDEQYF. In DNA form, the CDR3 reads TGTGCCAGCAGTTTACCGACTTTAGGGTTCGACGAGCAGTACTTC.

The rearrangement links TRBV29-1 to TRBJ2-3; 12 bases are a match to TRBD1. Germline assignment: CDR1 SQVTM and CDR2 ANQGSEA. After removal of 3 bases from V and 4 bases from J, the junction contained 2 bases not matched to a gene. The CDR3 is 14 amino acids. The CDR3: CSVEGQGAADTQYF. CDR3 bases: TGCAGCGTTGAGGGACAGGGGGCCGCAGATACGCAGTATTTT.

This clonotype has only a few counts. The chain links TRBV5-1 to TRBJ2-5; 9 positions agree with TRBD2. The CDR3 is 17 amino acids. V trimming: 4 bases; J trimming: 0 bases; junction bases outside the gene matches: 10. CDR1 SGHRS and CDR2 YFSETQ come from the germline V gene. The CDR3 reads CASSRLTSGEYQETQYF. The CDR3 DNA follows: TGCGCCAGCAGCAGACTGACTAGCGGAGAGTACCAAGAGACCCAGTACTTC.

The gene calls are TRBV29-1 and TRBJ2-7; D might be TRBD1 or TRBD2, each matching 5 bases. CDR1 SQVTM and CDR2 ANQGSEA come from the germline V gene. V was shortened by 6 bases and J by 0 bases, with 15 bases between the two germline ends. This CDR3 comprises 14 residues. CDR3: CSVTGTSSSYEQYF. CDR3 sequence (DNA): TGCAGCGTGACCGGGACGTCAAGCTCCTACGAGCAGTACTTC.

This CDR3 is CASSPLVAELYGYTF. The CDR3 region has the DNA TGTGCCAGCAGTCCCCTCGTGGCAGAGCTCTATGGCTACACCTTC. This chain connects TRBV2 to TRBJ1-2; no firm D call. There are 15 residues in the CDR3. Trimming removed 5 bases from V and 4 bases from J, with 17 bases in between. Germline-derived CDR1 and CDR2 are SNHLY and FYNNEI.

This clonotype turned up a few times. The V and J genes are TRBV29-1 and TRBJ1-1, with D perhaps matching TRBD1 (5 bases). CDR1 is SQVTM, CDR2 ANQGSEA, per germline. V dropped 7 bases and J dropped 1 base, with 10 bases sitting between them. The CDR3 consists of 12 residues. The CDR3 DNA is TGCAGCGCCCAGACAGCGAACACTGAAGCTTTCTTT. It translates to CSAQTANTEAFF.

This clonotype was counted only a few times. V usage is TRBV24-1 and J usage is TRBJ2-1; D assignment may be TRBD1 or TRBD2 (5 bases each). This CDR3 is built from 16 residues. Germline V gene data show CDR1 as KGHDR and CDR2 as SFDVKD. With 2 bases removed from V and 0 bases from J, the gap between germline ends came to 10 bases. The CDR3 loop reads CATSDSGPSSYNEQFF. The CDR3 nucleotides are TGTGCCACCAGTGATTCGGGACCGAGCTCCTACAATGAGCAGTTCTTC.

The table lists this clonotype with a count of one. The chain recombines TRBV5-1 with TRBJ2-5; 9 bases map to TRBD1. V lost 0 bases to trimming and J lost 5 bases; unmatched junction nucleotides: 5. This CDR3 has 15 amino acids. Germline CDR1 SGHRS, CDR2 YFSETQ. CDR3 coding DNA: TGCGCCAGCAGCTTGGGGGGGACAGGGCTGGAGACCCAGTACTTC. Its protein product is CASSLGGTGLETQYF.

This rearrangement joins TRBV6-5 to TRBJ2-7; D might be TRBD1 (5 bases). With 8 bases removed from V and 6 bases from J, the gap between germline ends came to 11 bases. CDR3 length: 11 residues. CDR1 is MNHEY and CDR2 is SVGAGI in the germline V gene. CDR3: CASGLGREQYF. The CDR3 nucleotides read TGTGCCAGCGGGTTGGGGCGCGAGCAGTACTTC.

This chain connects TRBV25-1 to TRBJ2-1; D possibly matches TRBD1 or TRBD2 (5 bases each). The V gene's germline CDR1 is MGHDK and CDR2 SYGVNS. V lost 0 bases to trimming and J lost 12 bases, with 9 bases between them. CDR3 size: 12 residues. CDR3 in DNA: TGTGCCAGCAGTGAATACAGGGAGAGGCAGTTCTTC. Encoded protein: CASSEYRERQFF.

The genes are TRBV29-1 and TRBJ1-3; 11 bases align to TRBD1. Germline V CDR1 and CDR2: SQVTM, ANQGSEA. J lost 4 bases, V lost 6 bases, and 8 bases had no gene match. This CDR3 is 15 amino acids long. In DNA, the CDR3 is TGCAGCGTCGGGACAGGGGGTGTAGCGGGAAACACCATATATTTT. Amino acid sequence: CSVGTGGVAGNTIYF.

The J gene is TRBJ1-4, the V gene TRBV7-9; no reliable D call. The CDR3 sequence is 14 residues long. Per germline, CDR1 SEHNR and CDR2 FQNEAQ (reference sequence). The germline V and J ends were trimmed by 5 bases and 3 bases, with 10 bases remaining between them. CDR3 coding DNA: TGTGCCAGCAGCAGAAGTTCGGCTAATGAAAAACTGTTTTTT. Protein: CASSRSSANEKLFF.

The CDR3 coding sequence is TGCGCCAGCGGTCCTACAGGGGGAAATGAAAAACTGTTTTTT. Protein: CASGPTGGNEKLFF. This rearrangement joins TRBV4-1 to TRBJ1-4; 8 bases are shared with TRBD1. The germline gives CDR1 MGHRA, CDR2 YSYEKL. V was clipped by 8 bases and J by 5 bases; unmatched bases: 7. CDR3 length: 14 residues.

The rearrangement joins TRBV5-1 to TRBJ1-1, with D perhaps TRBD1 (6 bases). Trimming removed 4 bases from V and 4 bases from J, with 11 bases in between. Germline V lookup: CDR1 SGHRS, CDR2 YFSETQ. There are 13 residues in the CDR3. The CDR3 coding sequence is TGCGCCAGCAGCACAGGGTTGCGCACTGAAGCTTTCTTT. Translating gives CASSTGLRTEAFF.

The gene calls are TRBV24-1 and TRBJ2-1; maybe TRBD2 (6 bases). The CDR3 consists of 16 residues. CDR1 is KGHDR, CDR2 SFDVKD, per germline. Trimming removed 0 bases at V and 10 bases at J, with 18 bases between. The CDR3 sequence: CATSDLQRGPRGEQFF. The CDR3 DNA sequence: TGTGCCACCAGTGATTTGCAACGTGGGCCCCGGGGGGAGCAGTTCTTC.

The V gene is TRBV18, the J gene TRBJ2-5, with 7 bases lining up with TRBD1. Germline trimming cut 2 bases from V and 1 base from J; bases unmatched to any gene: 4. Per germline, CDR1 KGHSH and CDR2 LQKENI. The CDR3 has 15 amino acids. The CDR3 DNA reads as TGTGCCAGCTCACCAGCAGGGGGTTTCCAAGAGACCCAGTACTTC. Its protein product is CASSPAGGFQETQYF.

The chain has TRBV15 and TRBJ2-5; D remains unclear. Trimming cost V 1 base and J 5 bases, with 11 bases left between them. Germline lookup yields CDR1 LNHNV and CDR2 YYDKDF (reference sequence). CDR3 length: 14 residues. CDR3 loop: CATSRALPGETQYF. CDR3 coding DNA: TGTGCCACCAGCAGAGCCCTGCCTGGGGAGACCCAGTACTTC.

This chain joins TRBV10-2 and TRBJ1-1; possibly TRBD1 for D (6 bases). Germline loops: CDR1 WSHSY, CDR2 SAAADI. Trimming cost V 6 bases and J 1 base, with 12 bases left between them. The length of the CDR3 is 14 residues. Written as DNA, the CDR3 is TGCGCCAGCAGGATCGGACAGCCGAACACTGAAGCTTTCTTT. Its protein is CASRIGQPNTEAFF.

This clonotype was picked up one time. The J gene is TRBJ2-7, the V gene TRBV4-3, with D hard to call. The J call may be in error: the DNA end matches TRBJ2-5 better. The CDR3 extends over 17 amino acids. Per the germline V gene, CDR1 is LGHNA and CDR2 is YSLEER. As DNA, the CDR3 is TGCGCCAGCAGCCAACGCCTCGTCGTTGGAGACCTGGGGACCCAGTACTTC. As protein: CASSQRLVVGDLGTQYF.

This chain uses TRBV20-1 with TRBJ2-1, with no clear D. This CDR3 contains 11 residues. Germline V gene data show CDR1 as DFQATT and CDR2 as SNEGSKA (reference sequence). V was pared by 6 bases and J by 7 bases, with 10 bases between. In DNA form, the CDR3 reads TGCAGTGCGGATCTTAGGAATGAGCAGTTCTTC. It translates to CSADLRNEQFF.

In this sample, this clonotype turned up a few times. CDR3 sequence reads: CSARTRRVNEQFF. Here the CDR3 DNA reads TGCAGTGCTAGAACCAGGAGGGTGAATGAGCAGTTCTTC. This chain joins TRBV20-1 and TRBJ2-1; maybe TRBD2 (6 bases). CDR3 length: 13 amino acids. Per the germline V gene, CDR1 is DFQATT and CDR2 is SNEGSKA (reference sequence). V was pared by 2 bases and J by 7 bases, with 12 bases between.

This clonotype is a singleton in its sample. The CDR3 DNA reads as TGTGCCAGCAGCTTAAGTCTAAGCGCAGTTCAGTACTTC. This codes for CASSLSLSAVQYF. The chain combines TRBV13 with TRBJ2-5, with unresolved D. The CDR3 sequence is 13 residues long. Trimming left V 2 bases short and J 11 bases short, with 15 bases between. Per germline, CDR1 PRHDT and CDR2 FYEKMQ (reference sequence).

The rearrangement uses TRBV5-1 and TRBJ2-5; 7 bases agree with TRBD2. Germline CDR1 SGHRS, CDR2 YFSETQ. The CDR3 runs to 14 residues. V shed 7 bases and J 11 bases; nucleotides not matched to a gene: 17. The CDR3 sequence is CASGYAGDSDEQYF. CDR3 nucleotides: TGCGCCAGCGGTTACGCGGGAGATAGTGATGAGCAGTACTTC.

The rearrangement joins TRBV20-1 to TRBJ2-1; no reliable D call. CDR1 and CDR2 (germline): DFQATT, SNEGSKA (reference sequence). The CDR3 has 11 amino acids. Trimming stripped 2 bases from V and 9 bases from J, with 8 bases between. The CDR3 DNA sequence: TGCAGTGCTAGACTAGTTAGTGAGCAGTTCTTC. Its translation is CSARLVSEQFF.

The V and J genes are TRBV5-1 and TRBJ1-2, with 7 bases that match TRBD1. V lost 8 bases, J lost 2 bases, and 6 bases stayed unmatched. Germline V gene data show CDR1 as SGHRS and CDR2 as YFSETQ. The CDR3 sequence is 13 residues long. CDR3 nucleotides: TGCGCCAGTAAACAGGGGACCAACTATGGCTACACCTTC. It yields the protein CASKQGTNYGYTF.